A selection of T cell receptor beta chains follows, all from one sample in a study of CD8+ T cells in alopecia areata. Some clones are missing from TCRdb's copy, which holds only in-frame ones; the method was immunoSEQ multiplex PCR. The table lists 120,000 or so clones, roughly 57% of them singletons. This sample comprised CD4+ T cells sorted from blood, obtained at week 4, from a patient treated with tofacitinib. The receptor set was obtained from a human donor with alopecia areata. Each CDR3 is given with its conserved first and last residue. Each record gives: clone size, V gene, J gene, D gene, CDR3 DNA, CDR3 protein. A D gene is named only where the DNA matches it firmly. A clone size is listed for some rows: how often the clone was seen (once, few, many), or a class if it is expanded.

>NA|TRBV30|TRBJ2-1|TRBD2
TGTGCCTGGACCGACCGGGGGAGCGGGGGGCAGTTCTTC
CAWTDRGSGGQFF
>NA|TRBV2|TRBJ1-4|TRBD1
TGTGCCAGCAGCCCCACGACAGGGAATGAAAAACTGTTTTTT
CASSPTTGNEKLFF
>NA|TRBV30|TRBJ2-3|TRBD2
TGTGCCTGGAGTGTCGGACTAGCGGGTGTCACAGATACGCAGTATTTT
CAWSVGLAGVTDTQYF
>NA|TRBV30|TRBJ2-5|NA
TGTGCCTGGCAAATACAGGGAGTGGAGACCCAGTACTTC
CAWQIQGVETQYF
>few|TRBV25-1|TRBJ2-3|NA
TGTGCCAGCAGTGCTACGCAATCGGGGCGAGCTAGCACAGATACGCAGTATTTT
CASSATQSGRASTDTQYF
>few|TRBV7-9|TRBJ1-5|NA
TGTGCCAGCAGCTTATGGAGCCCCTATAGCAATCAGCCCCAGCATTTT
CASSLWSPYSNQPQHF
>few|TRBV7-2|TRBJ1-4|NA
TGTGCCAGCAGTATGCGGGAAAGGGAAAAACTGTTTTTT
CASSMREREKLFF
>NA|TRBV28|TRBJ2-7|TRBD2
TGTGCCAGCAGGACTAGCGGCCCCTACGAGCAGTACTTC
CASRTSGPYEQYF
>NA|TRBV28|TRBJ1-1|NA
TGTGCCAGCGCCCTCCGACAGGTGATGAACACTGAAGCTTTCTTT
CASALRQVMNTEAFF
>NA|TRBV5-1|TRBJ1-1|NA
TGCGCCAGCAGCTTGGACAGACCGAACACTGAAGCTTTCTTT
CASSLDRPNTEAFF
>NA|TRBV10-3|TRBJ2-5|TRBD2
TGTGCCATCCATGATCCGGGACTAGCGGGAGACGGGGAGACCCAGTACTTC
CAIHDPGLAGDGETQYF
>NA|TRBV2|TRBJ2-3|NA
TGTGCCAGCAGCGAACTAGCTGAAGGAGATACGCAGTATTTT
CASSELAEGDTQYF
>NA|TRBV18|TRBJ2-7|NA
TGTGCCAGCTCACCAAGTGATAGCCGCGAGCAGTACTTC
CASSPSDSREQYF
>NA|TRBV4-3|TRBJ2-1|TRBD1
TGCGCCAGCAGCCAAGATATGGGACAGAGGTCCTACAATGAGCAGTTCTTC
CASSQDMGQRSYNEQFF
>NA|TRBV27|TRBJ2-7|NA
TGTGCCAGCAGTCCGTCACGCGGGACCGCACTATCCTACGAGCAGTACTTC
CASSPSRGTALSYEQYF